The present T cell receptor (beta chain) was sequenced within a study of technical replicates of blood from a handful of donors. CDR1 SSHAT and CDR2 FNYEAQ come from the germline V gene (reference sequence). The CDR3 runs 14 residues. Concerning this clone itself: The junction and the germline gene differ at one end; a read error may be behind it.

The table came from immunoSEQ multiplex PCR; TCRdb's copy has only in-frame clones and leaves some out. The profile covers about 80,000 clones, with roughly 90% appearing a single time and approximately 0.41% taken by the ten largest. The chain joins TRBV7-7 to TRBJ2-3, with 7 bases that match TRBD2. Source material: T cells isolated from PBMCs. The receptor comes from a human donor in good health. The CDR3 is CASSLASGSDTQYF. As DNA, the CDR3 is TGTGCTAGCAGCTTGGCTAGCGGTTCGGATACGCAGTATTTT.